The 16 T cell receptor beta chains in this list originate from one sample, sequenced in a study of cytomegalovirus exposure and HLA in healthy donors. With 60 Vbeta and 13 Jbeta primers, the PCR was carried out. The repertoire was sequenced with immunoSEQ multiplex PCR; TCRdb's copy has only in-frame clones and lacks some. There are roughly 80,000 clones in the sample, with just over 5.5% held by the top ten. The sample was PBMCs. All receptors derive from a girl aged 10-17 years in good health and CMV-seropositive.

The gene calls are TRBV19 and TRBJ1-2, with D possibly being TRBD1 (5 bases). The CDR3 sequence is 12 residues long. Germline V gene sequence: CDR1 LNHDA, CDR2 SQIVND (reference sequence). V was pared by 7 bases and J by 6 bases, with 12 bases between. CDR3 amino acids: CASTLGGDGYTF. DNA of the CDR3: TGTGCCAGTACCCTAGGAGGGGATGGCTACACCTTC.

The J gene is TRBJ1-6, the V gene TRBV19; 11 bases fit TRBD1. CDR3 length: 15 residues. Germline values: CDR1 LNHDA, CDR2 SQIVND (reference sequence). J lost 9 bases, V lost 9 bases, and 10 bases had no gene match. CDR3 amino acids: CASTLDRGLGSPLHF. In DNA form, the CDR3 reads TGTGCCAGCACCCTGGACAGGGGGCTCGGTTCACCCCTCCACTTT.

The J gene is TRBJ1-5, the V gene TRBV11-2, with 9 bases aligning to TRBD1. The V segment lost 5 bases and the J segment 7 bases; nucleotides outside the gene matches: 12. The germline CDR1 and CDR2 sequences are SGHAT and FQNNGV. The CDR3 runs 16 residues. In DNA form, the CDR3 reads TGTGCCAGCAGCCCGGGCTGGACAGGGGATGGCCAGCCCCAGCATTTT. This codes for CASSPGWTGDGQPQHF.

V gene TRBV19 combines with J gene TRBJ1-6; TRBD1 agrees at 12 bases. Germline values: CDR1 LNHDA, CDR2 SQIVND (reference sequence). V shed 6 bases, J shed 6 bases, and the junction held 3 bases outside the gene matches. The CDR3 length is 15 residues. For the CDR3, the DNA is TGTGCCAGTAGGGAGGGACAGGGGGCTAATTCACCCCTCCACTTT. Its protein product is CASREGQGANSPLHF.

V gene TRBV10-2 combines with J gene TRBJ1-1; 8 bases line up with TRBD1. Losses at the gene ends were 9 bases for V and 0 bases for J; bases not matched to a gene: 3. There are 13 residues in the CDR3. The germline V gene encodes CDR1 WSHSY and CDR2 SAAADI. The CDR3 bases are TGCGCCAGAAGACAGGGGATGAACACTGAAGCTTTCTTT. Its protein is CARRQGMNTEAFF.

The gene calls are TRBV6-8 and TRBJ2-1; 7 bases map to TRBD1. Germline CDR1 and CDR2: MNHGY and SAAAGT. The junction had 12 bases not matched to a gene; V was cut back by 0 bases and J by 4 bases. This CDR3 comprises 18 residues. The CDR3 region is CASSYSPSVGQSYNEQFF. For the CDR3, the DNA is TGTGCCAGCAGTTACTCGCCTTCTGTGGGACAGAGTTACAATGAGCAGTTCTTC.

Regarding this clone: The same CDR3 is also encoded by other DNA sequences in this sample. CDR3 nucleotides: TGTGCCAGCTCACCCGACAGGGGAGGCAATCAGCCCCAGCATTTT. Amino acids: CASSPDRGGNQPQHF. The chain recombines TRBV18 with TRBJ1-5; 8 bases align to TRBD1. The CDR3 spans 15 residues. CDR1 is KGHSH and CDR2 is LQKENI in the germline V gene. The ends lost 3 bases at V and 2 bases at J; junction bases unmatched: 3.

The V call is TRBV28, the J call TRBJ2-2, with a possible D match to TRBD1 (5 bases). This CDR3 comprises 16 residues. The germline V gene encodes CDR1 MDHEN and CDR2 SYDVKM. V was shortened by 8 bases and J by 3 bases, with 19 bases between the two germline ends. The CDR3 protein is CASPYLGHLDTGELFF. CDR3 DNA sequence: TGTGCCAGCCCCTATCTCGGACACTTGGACACCGGGGAGCTGTTTTTT.

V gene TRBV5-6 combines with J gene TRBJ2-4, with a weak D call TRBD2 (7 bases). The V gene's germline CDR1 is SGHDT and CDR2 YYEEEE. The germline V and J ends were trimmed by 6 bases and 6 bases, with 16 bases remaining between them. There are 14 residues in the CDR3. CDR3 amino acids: CASKAWGGGNIQYF. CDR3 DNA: TGTGCCAGCAAAGCTTGGGGAGGGGGAAACATTCAGTACTTC.

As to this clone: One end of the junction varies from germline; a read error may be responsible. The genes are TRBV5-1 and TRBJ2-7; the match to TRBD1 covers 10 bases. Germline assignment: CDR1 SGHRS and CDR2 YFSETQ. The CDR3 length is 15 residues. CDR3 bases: TGCGCCAGCAGCTCGGGACAGGGGCACTCCTACGAGCAGTCCTTC. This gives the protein CASSSGQGHSYEQSF.

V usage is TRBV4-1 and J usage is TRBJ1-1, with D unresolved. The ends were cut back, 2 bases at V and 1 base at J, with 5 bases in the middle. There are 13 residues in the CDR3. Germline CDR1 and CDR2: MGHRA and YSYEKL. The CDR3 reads CASSQWANTEAFF. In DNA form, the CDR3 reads TGCGCCAGCAGCCAATGGGCGAACACTGAAGCTTTCTTT.

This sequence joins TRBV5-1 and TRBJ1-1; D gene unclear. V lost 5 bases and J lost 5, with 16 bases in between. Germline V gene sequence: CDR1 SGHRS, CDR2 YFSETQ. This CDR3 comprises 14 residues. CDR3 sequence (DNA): TGCGCCAGCAGTCTGACCGGAGAATTGACTGAAGCTTTCTTT. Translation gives CASSLTGELTEAFF.

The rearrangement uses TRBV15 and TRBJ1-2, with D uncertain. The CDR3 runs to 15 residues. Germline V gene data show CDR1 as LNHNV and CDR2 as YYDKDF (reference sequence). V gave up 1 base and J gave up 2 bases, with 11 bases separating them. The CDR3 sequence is CATSRGGNQNYGYTF. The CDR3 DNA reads TGTGCCACCAGCAGAGGAGGGAACCAGAACTATGGCTACACCTTC. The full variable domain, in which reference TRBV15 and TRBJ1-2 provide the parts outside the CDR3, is DAMVIQNPRYQVTQFGKPVTLSCSQTLNHNVMYWYQQKSSQAPKLLFHYYDKDFNNEADTPDNFQSRRPNTSFCFLDIRSPGLGDTAMYLCATSRGGNQNYGYTFGSGTRLTVV.

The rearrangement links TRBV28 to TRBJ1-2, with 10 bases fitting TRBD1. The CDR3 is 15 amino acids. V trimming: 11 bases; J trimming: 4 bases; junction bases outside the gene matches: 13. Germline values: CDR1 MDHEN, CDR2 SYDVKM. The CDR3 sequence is CAVGTGDVFFYGYTF. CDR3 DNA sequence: TGTGCCGTCGGGACAGGGGATGTCTTTTTCTATGGCTACACCTTC.

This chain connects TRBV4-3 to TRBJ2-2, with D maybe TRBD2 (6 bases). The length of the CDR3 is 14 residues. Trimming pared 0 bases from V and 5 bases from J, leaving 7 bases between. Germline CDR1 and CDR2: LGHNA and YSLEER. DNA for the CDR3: TGCGCCAGCAGCCAAGAACGGGGGACCGGGGAGCTGTTTTTT. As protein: CASSQERGTGELFF.

CDR3 bases: TGCGCCAGCAGCTTGGGTGCGGTTACCTACGAGCAGTACTTC. Translation: CASSLGAVTYEQYF. This chain joins TRBV5-1 and TRBJ2-7, with D unresolved. The germline V and J ends were trimmed by 0 bases and 2 bases, with 9 bases remaining between them. Germline V gives CDR1 SGHRS, CDR2 YFSETQ. The CDR3 length is 14 residues.